The rows below give T cell receptor beta chains drawn from one sample of a study of OX40 agonist ivuxolimab in advanced cancers. Produced via immunoSEQ multiplex PCR; TCRdb's table is partial and in-frame only. The table shows tens of thousands of clones, with over 80% occurring only once. Source: CD4+ or CD8+ T cells sorted from blood, taken in a trial of the OX40 agonist ivuxolimab. The receptors were sampled from an adult with an advanced solid tumor such as melanoma, head and neck, liver or kidney cancer. CDR3s include the opening cysteine and the closing phenylalanine or tryptophan. A D gene is named only where the DNA matches it firmly. Clone size, where shown, is once, few, many, or a class for clones that have expanded.

V: TRBV5-1
J: TRBJ2-1
D: TRBD2
size: -
CDR3: CASSLGMTSGYNEQFF
DNA: TGCGCCAGCAGCTTGGGCATGACTAGCGGCTACAATGAGCAGTTCTTC

V: TRBV10-3
J: TRBJ2-3
D: TRBD2
size: -
CDR3: CAIGTSGGADTQYF
DNA: TGTGCCATAGGGACTAGCGGGGGCGCAGATACGCAGTATTTT

V: TRBV25-1
J: TRBJ2-7
D: TRBD1
size: -
CDR3: CASSEYMWDSYEQYF
DNA: TGTGCCAGCAGTGAATATATGTGGGACAGCTACGAGCAGTACTTC

V: TRBV6-5
J: TRBJ1-1
D: -
size: -
CDR3: CASSLVKNTEAFF
DNA: TGTGCCAGCAGCCTCGTAAAGAACACTGAAGCTTTCTTT

V: TRBV25-1
J: TRBJ1-6
D: -
size: few
CDR3: CASRPRGDNSPLHF
DNA: TGTGCCAGCAGACCCAGGGGCGATAATTCACCCCTCCACTTT

V: TRBV19
J: TRBJ2-3
D: -
size: -
CDR3: CASSIGVDTDTQYF
DNA: TGTGCCAGTAGTATCGGGGTCGACACAGATACGCAGTATTTT

V: TRBV7-9
J: TRBJ1-1
D: TRBD1
size: -
CDR3: CASSTETGGEAFF
DNA: TGTGCCAGCAGCACCGAGACAGGGGGCGAAGCTTTCTTT

V: TRBV6-5
J: TRBJ1-6
D: TRBD1
size: -
CDR3: CASSSGTGIISPLHF
DNA: TGTGCCAGCAGTTCCGGGACAGGGATTATTTCACCCCTCCACTTT

V: TRBV10-2
J: TRBJ1-5
D: -
size: few
CDR3: CASSEWDFGNQPQHF
DNA: TGCGCCAGCAGTGAGTGGGATTTTGGCAATCAGCCCCAGCATTTT

V: TRBV19
J: TRBJ2-7
D: TRBD1
size: -
CDR3: CASKDRDSSYEQYF
DNA: TGTGCCAGCAAAGACAGGGATTCCTCCTACGAGCAGTACTTC

V: TRBV7-7
J: TRBJ2-2
D: TRBD2
size: -
CDR3: CASSLVGGADGELFF
DNA: TGTGCTAGCAGCTTAGTCGGGGGGGCCGACGGGGAGCTGTTTTTT

V: TRBV27
J: TRBJ2-7
D: TRBD2
size: -
CDR3: CASSWTSGTYEQYF
DNA: TGTGCCAGCAGTTGGACTAGCGGGACCTACGAGCAGTACTTC

V: TRBV21-1
J: TRBJ1-1
D: -
size: -
CDR3: CASSKGVRTIKAFF
DNA: TGTGCCAGCAGCAAAGGGGTCAGAACAATTAAAGCTTTCTTT

V: TRBV11-3
J: TRBJ2-7
D: -
size: -
CDR3: CASSLGVGAPTRNEQYF
DNA: TGTGCCAGCAGCTTAGGTGTTGGGGCGCCGACTAGGAACGAGCAGTACTTC

V: TRBV21-1
J: TRBJ2-7
D: -
size: -
CDR3: CASSSFSEYEQYF
DNA: TGTGCCAGCAGCTCTTTTAGCGAGTACGAGCAGTACTTC

V: TRBV18
J: TRBJ2-7
D: -
size: -
CDR3: CASADIPGGEQYF
DNA: TGTGCCAGCGCCGACATCCCCGGGGGCGAGCAGTACTTC

V: TRBV30
J: TRBJ2-1
D: TRBD2
size: -
CDR3: CAWGPWREPYNEQFF
DNA: TGTGCCTGGGGGCCTTGGCGGGAGCCCTACAATGAGCAGTTCTTC

V: TRBV4-3
J: TRBJ1-4
D: -
size: -
CDR3: CASSQEHWQLREKLFF
DNA: TGCGCCAGCAGCCAAGAACACTGGCAGCTCAGGGAAAAACTGTTTTTT

V: TRBV5-4
J: TRBJ2-2
D: -
size: -
CDR3: CASRGRPNTGELFF
DNA: TGTGCCAGCAGAGGACGGCCGAACACCGGGGAGCTGTTTTTT

V: TRBV9
J: TRBJ2-7
D: TRBD1
size: -
CDR3: CANSRQAGGFYEQYF
DNA: TGTGCCAACAGCCGACAGGCAGGGGGCTTTTACGAGCAGTACTTC

V: TRBV6-5
J: TRBJ1-5
D: -
size: -
CDR3: CASSRDNQPQHF
DNA: TGTGCCAGCAGCCGGGACAATCAGCCCCAGCATTTT

V: TRBV30
J: TRBJ2-1
D: TRBD2
size: -
CDR3: CAWSLGTSGSNEQFF
DNA: TGTGCCTGGAGCCTCGGGACTAGCGGGAGTAATGAGCAGTTCTTC

V: TRBV10-3
J: TRBJ2-1
D: -
size: few
CDR3: CATAQSSYNEQFF
DNA: TGTGCCACCGCACAGAGCTCCTACAATGAGCAGTTCTTC

V: TRBV2
J: TRBJ2-2
D: -
size: -
CDR3: CASKGPENTGELFF
DNA: TGTGCCAGCAAGGGGCCCGAGAACACCGGGGAGCTGTTTTTT

V: TRBV4-2
J: TRBJ2-2
D: -
size: -
CDR3: CASSQAGPTGELFF
DNA: TGTGCCAGCAGCCAAGCTGGACCCACCGGGGAGCTGTTTTTT

V: TRBV6-4
J: TRBJ2-2
D: -
size: -
CDR3: CASSLRAGSLTGELFF
DNA: TGTGCCAGCAGTTTGCGGGCAGGGTCTTTGACCGGGGAGCTGTTTTTT

V: TRBV9
J: TRBJ2-5
D: -
size: -
CDR3: CASSSGLEGAETQYF
DNA: TGTGCCAGCAGCTCGGGACTAGAGGGGGCAGAGACCCAGTACTTC

V: TRBV27
J: TRBJ2-2
D: -
size: -
CDR3: CASSLFRNTGELFF
DNA: TGTGCCAGCAGTTTATTCCGCAACACCGGGGAGCTGTTTTTT

V: TRBV5-1
J: TRBJ1-1
D: -
size: -
CDR3: CASSFQGMNTEAFF
DNA: TGCGCCAGCAGCTTCCAGGGCATGAACACTGAAGCTTTCTTT

V: TRBV6-1
J: TRBJ1-6
D: TRBD1
size: -
CDR3: CASKGTGFSPLHF
DNA: TGTGCCAGCAAGGGGACAGGGTTTTCACCCCTCCACTTT

V: TRBV10-1
J: TRBJ2-5
D: TRBD2
size: -
CDR3: CASSPGTSGSNRETQYF
DNA: TGCGCCAGCAGTCCTGGGACTAGCGGGAGTAATCGGGAGACCCAGTACTTC

V: TRBV18
J: TRBJ2-4
D: TRBD2
size: few
CDR3: CASSPPRGSGGGAKNIQYF
DNA: TGTGCCAGCTCACCACCCCGCGGGAGTGGTGGCGGAGCCAAAAACATTCAGTACTTC

V: TRBV11-2
J: TRBJ1-1
D: -
size: -
CDR3: CASSLGGQTGRNTEAFF
DNA: TGTGCCAGCAGCTTAGGAGGCCAGACTGGGAGGAACACTGAAGCTTTCTTT

V: TRBV28
J: TRBJ2-7
D: TRBD2
size: -
CDR3: CASTPTSETYEQYF
DNA: TGTGCCAGCACCCCGACTAGCGAGACCTACGAGCAGTACTTC

V: TRBV30
J: TRBJ2-7
D: -
size: -
CDR3: CAWRLRTVGEQYF
DNA: TGTGCCTGGAGGTTACGGACGGTGGGGGAGCAGTACTTC

V: TRBV5-6
J: TRBJ1-6
D: -
size: -
CDR3: CASSLSVLGNSPLHF
DNA: TGTGCCAGCAGCTTGTCCGTGCTAGGGAATTCACCCCTCCACTTT

V: TRBV7-9
J: TRBJ2-7
D: -
size: -
CDR3: CASGGPYEQYF
DNA: TGTGCCAGCGGAGGCCCCTACGAGCAGTACTTC

V: TRBV4-3
J: TRBJ1-2
D: TRBD1
size: -
CDR3: CASSSQGYGYTF
DNA: TGCGCCAGCAGCTCACAGGGGTATGGCTACACCTTC

V: TRBV7-7
J: TRBJ2-5
D: TRBD2
size: -
CDR3: CASSLGTSLETQYF
DNA: TGTGCTAGCAGCTTAGGGACTAGCCTGGAGACCCAGTACTTC

V: TRBV30
J: TRBJ2-5
D: -
size: -
CDR3: CAWSSGLGAETQYF
DNA: TGTGCCTGGAGCAGTGGGCTAGGGGCAGAGACCCAGTACTTC

V: TRBV10-3
J: TRBJ1-4
D: -
size: -
CDR3: CATLDYDGDEKLFF
DNA: TGTGCCACTCTCGACTATGACGGAGATGAAAAACTGTTTTTT

V: TRBV7-9
J: TRBJ1-6
D: TRBD1
size: -
CDR3: CASSSRTGGKNSPLHF
DNA: TGTGCCAGCAGCAGCAGGACAGGGGGCAAAAATTCACCCCTCCACTTT

V: TRBV5-4
J: TRBJ2-2
D: -
size: -
CDR3: CASSRGGRGAGNTGELFF
DNA: TGTGCCAGCAGCCGGGGCGGGCGTGGGGCTGGGAACACCGGGGAGCTGTTTTTT

V: TRBV2
J: TRBJ2-7
D: -
size: -
CDR3: CASAIGTSPYEQYF
DNA: TGTGCCAGCGCCATAGGGACGTCCCCCTACGAGCAGTACTTC

V: TRBV6-1
J: TRBJ2-2
D: -
size: once
CDR3: CASVRDLNTGELFF
DNA: TGTGCCAGCGTCCGGGACTTGAACACCGGGGAGCTGTTTTTT

V: TRBV11-3
J: TRBJ2-7
D: -
size: -
CDR3: CASSLDPGTGSYEQYF
DNA: TGTGCCAGCAGCTTAGATCCGGGGACGGGATCCTACGAGCAGTACTTC

V: TRBV18
J: TRBJ1-2
D: TRBD1
size: -
CDR3: CASSRPGQDYGYTF
DNA: TGTGCCAGCTCACGGCCGGGACAGGATTATGGCTACACCTTC

V: TRBV27
J: TRBJ2-7
D: -
size: few
CDR3: CASSLMQGAYEQYF
DNA: TGTGCCAGCAGCTTGATGCAGGGTGCCTACGAGCAGTACTTC

V: TRBV2
J: TRBJ2-1
D: -
size: -
CDR3: CASSVGFGLFSVNEQFF
DNA: TGTGCCAGCAGTGTGGGGTTTGGTTTATTTAGCGTCAATGAGCAGTTCTTC

V: TRBV19
J: TRBJ2-5
D: -
size: once
CDR3: CASSPRDNQETQYF
DNA: TGTGCCAGTAGTCCCCGGGACAACCAAGAGACCCAGTACTTC

V: TRBV4-1
J: TRBJ2-3
D: TRBD2
size: -
CDR3: CASSQDLGTSGGDTQYF
DNA: TGCGCCAGCAGCCAAGATCTCGGGACTAGCGGGGGTGATACGCAGTATTTT

V: TRBV18
J: TRBJ2-7
D: -
size: once
CDR3: CASSQALATYEQYF
DNA: TGTGCCAGCTCACAGGCTTTGGCTACCTACGAGCAGTACTTC

V: TRBV9
J: TRBJ2-2
D: -
size: -
CDR3: CASSVVPDSSGELFF
DNA: TGTGCCAGCAGCGTAGTCCCGGACAGCTCCGGGGAGCTGTTTTTT

V: TRBV5-1
J: TRBJ2-3
D: -
size: -
CDR3: CASIWRGESTDTQYF
DNA: TGCGCCAGCATTTGGAGGGGGGAAAGCACAGATACGCAGTATTTT

V: TRBV19
J: TRBJ1-3
D: -
size: -
CDR3: CATRGVSGNTIYF
DNA: TGTGCCACCCGCGGGGTCTCTGGAAACACCATATATTTT